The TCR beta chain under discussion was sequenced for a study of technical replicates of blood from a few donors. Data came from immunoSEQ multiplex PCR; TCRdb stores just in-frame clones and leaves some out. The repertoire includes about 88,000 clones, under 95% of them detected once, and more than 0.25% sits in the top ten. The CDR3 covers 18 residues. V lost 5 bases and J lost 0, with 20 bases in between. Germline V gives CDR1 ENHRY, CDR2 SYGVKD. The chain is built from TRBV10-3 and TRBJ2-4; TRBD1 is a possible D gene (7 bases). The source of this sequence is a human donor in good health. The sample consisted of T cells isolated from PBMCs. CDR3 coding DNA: TGTGCCATCAGTTCCGGCTCAGGGGGGAACTTAGCCAAAAACATTCAGTACTTC. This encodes CAISSGSGGNLAKNIQYF.